This T cell receptor (beta chain) is drawn from a study of T cell responses to AZD1222 COVID-19 vaccine. Background on the study: Second doses that came at about 4 or about 12 weeks were put together. Points from the study as a whole: Baseline serology detected seropositivity in only a handful of AZD1222 recipients.

As for this clone: Its antigen is still unknown.

Produced via immunoSEQ multiplex PCR; TCRdb's table is partial and in-frame only. Of around 120,000 clones detected, approximately 91% appear once; the ten largest clones hold about 27%. This CDR3 is built from 15 residues. V dropped 6 bases and J dropped 4; count of bases not matched to a gene: 7. The germline gives CDR1 ENHRY, CDR2 SYGVKD. The TCR comes from an adult in good health. Source: peripheral blood, taken on day 0 of AZD1222 vaccination. This rearrangement joins TRBV10-3 to TRBJ1-3; TRBD1 aligns across 9 bases. CDR3 DNA: TGTGCCATCAGAGCCACAGGGGGCTTGGGAAACACCATATATTTT. Protein sequence: CAIRATGGLGNTIYF.